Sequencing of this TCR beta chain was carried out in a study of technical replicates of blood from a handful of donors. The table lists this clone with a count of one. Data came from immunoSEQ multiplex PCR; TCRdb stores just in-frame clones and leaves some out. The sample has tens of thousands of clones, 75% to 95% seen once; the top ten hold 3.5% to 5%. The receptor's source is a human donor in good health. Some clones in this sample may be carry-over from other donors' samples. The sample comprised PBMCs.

DNA of the CDR3: TGTGCCCACTCCCCGGGGGGCGTGAACACTGAAGCTTTCTTT. This codes for CAHSPGGVNTEAFF. The chain has TRBV6-1 and TRBJ1-1, with D possibly matching TRBD1 (6 bases). V lost 11 bases, J lost 0 bases, and 16 bases lay in between. This CDR3 spans 14 amino acids. The V gene's germline CDR1 is MNHNS and CDR2 SASEGT.